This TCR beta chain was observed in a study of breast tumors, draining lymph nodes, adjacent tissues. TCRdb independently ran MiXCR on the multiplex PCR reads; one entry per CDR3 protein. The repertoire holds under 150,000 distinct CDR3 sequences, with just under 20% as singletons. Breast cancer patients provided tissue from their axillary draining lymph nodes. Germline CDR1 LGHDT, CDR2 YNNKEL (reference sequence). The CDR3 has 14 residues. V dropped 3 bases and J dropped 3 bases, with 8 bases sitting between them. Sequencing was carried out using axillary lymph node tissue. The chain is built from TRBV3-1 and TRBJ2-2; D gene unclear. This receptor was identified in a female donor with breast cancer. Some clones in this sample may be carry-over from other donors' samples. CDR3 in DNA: TGTGCCAGCAGCCAGGACGTTTACACCGGGGAGCTGTTTTTT. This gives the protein CASSQDVYTGELFF.